This TCR beta chain appears in the sequencing data of a study of PD-L1 blockade in urothelial cancer. This CDR3 has 19 amino acids. Germline V gene lookup returns CDR1 LNHDA and CDR2 SQIVND (reference sequence). Germline trimming cut 3 bases from V and 1 base from J; bases unmatched to any gene: 14. The repertoire was sequenced with immunoSEQ multiplex PCR; TCRdb's copy has only in-frame clones and lacks some. The sample contains about 120,000 clones, 75% to 90% of which appear only once. Time point meaning: peripheral blood 6 weeks after treatment start. Patients' cancers were locally advanced or metastatic urothelial carcinomas.

Sequenced material: PBMCs, taken around atezolizumab (anti-PD-L1) treatment. This sequence originates from a man aged 55 to 70 with urothelial cancer. The genes are TRBV19 and TRBJ2-5; the match to TRBD2 covers 10 bases. The CDR3 bases are TGTGCCAGTAGTATGTGGGTAGCGGGGGGAATTTCCCCCCAAGAGACCCAGTACTTC. This encodes CASSMWVAGGISPQETQYF.